Each of the 11 T cell receptor beta chains below was sequenced from the same sample in a study of cytomegalovirus exposure and HLA in healthy donors. Assay: immunoSEQ multiplex PCR; the TCRdb copy retains only in-frame clones and omits some. The sample lists 170,000 or so clones; roughly four fifths were seen once. Sequencing input: PBMCs. The receptor source for this set is a young woman in good health and CMV-seropositive.

J is TRBJ1-6 and V is TRBV28; tentative D call: TRBD1 (5 bases). The CDR3 covers 16 residues. Trimming left V 7 bases short and J 3 bases short, with 16 bases between. Per the germline V gene, CDR1 is MDHEN and CDR2 is SYDVKM. CDR3: CASTPSGLGYNSPLHF. Written as DNA, the CDR3 is TGTGCCAGCACTCCTTCAGGGTTGGGCTATAATTCACCCCTCCACTTT.

V and J are TRBV7-2 and TRBJ1-2, with D unresolved. The ends were cut back, 2 bases at V and 8 bases at J, with 6 bases in the middle. The CDR3 extends over 11 amino acids. CDR1 SGHTA and CDR2 FQGNSA come from the germline V gene. The CDR3 bases are TGTGCCAGCAGCTTAACTTTGGGCTACACCTTC. Its translation is CASSLTLGYTF.

The V and J genes are TRBV5-1 and TRBJ2-7; TRBD1 matches 8 bases. The CDR3 contains 14 residues. CDR1 is SGHRS and CDR2 is YFSETQ in the germline V gene. J gave up 5 bases and V 2 bases, and 6 bases lay outside the gene matches. CDR3 sequence (DNA): TGCGCCAGCAGCTTCGGGACAGGCACCCACGAGCAGTACTTC. Its protein product is CASSFGTGTHEQYF. The entire variable domain, with the rest obtained from reference TRBV5-1 and TRBJ2-7, is as follows: KAGVTQTPRYLIKTRGQQVTLSCSPISGHRSVSWYQQTPGQGLQFLFEYFSETQRNKGNFPGRFSGRQFSNSRSEMNVSTLELGDSALYLCASSFGTGTHEQYFGPGTRLTVT.

The rearrangement joins TRBV27 to TRBJ2-7, with no clear D. V lost 7 bases and J lost 1, with 11 bases in between. CDR1 MNHEY and CDR2 SMNVEV come from the germline V gene (reference sequence). The CDR3 is made up of 13 amino acids. Written as DNA, the CDR3 is TGTGCCAGCATCAATGAGGTATCCTACGAGCAGTACTTC. Its protein is CASINEVSYEQYF.

The chain carries TRBV7-3 and TRBJ1-1, with TRBD1 matching over 9 bases. The CDR3 sequence is 15 residues long. The V segment lost 4 bases and the J segment 3 bases; nucleotides outside the gene matches: 6. Germline CDR1 and CDR2: SGHTA and FQGTGA. Here the CDR3 reads CASSSFDRGDTEAFF. CDR3 bases: TGTGCCAGCAGCTCCTTTGACAGGGGGGACACTGAAGCTTTCTTT.

The V and J genes are TRBV5-1 and TRBJ2-2; the D is unclear. Germline loops: CDR1 SGHRS, CDR2 YFSETQ. V lost 2 bases to trimming and J lost 3 bases, with 5 bases between them. The length of the CDR3 is 13 residues. The CDR3 bases are TGCGCCAGCAGCTTTCAGGACACCGGGGAGCTGTTTTTT. It yields the protein CASSFQDTGELFF.

A single count supports this clone. CDR3 DNA sequence: TGTGCCAGCAGTGAAACCGGGACAGGGGTCGACGAGCAGTACTTC. Translated: CASSETGTGVDEQYF. V and J are TRBV2 and TRBJ2-7; 10 nucleotides agree with TRBD1. The CDR3 runs 15 residues. The junction had 6 bases not matched to a gene; V was cut back by 2 bases and J by 5 bases. CDR1 and CDR2 from the germline V gene are SNHLY and FYNNEI.

There are a few counts of this clone. V is TRBV7-6 and J is TRBJ1-3, with no clear D. V lost 1 base and J lost 2, with 9 bases in between. This CDR3 contains 15 residues. Germline-derived CDR1 and CDR2 are SGHVS and FNYEAQ. CDR3 DNA: TGTGCCAGCAGCTTAGTATCCGGGGCTGGAAACACCATATATTTT. Residues: CASSLVSGAGNTIYF.

This chain joins TRBV7-9 and TRBJ1-2; 9 positions match TRBD1. The J segment lost 5 bases and the V segment lost 0 bases, leaving 10 bases of the junction unmatched. This CDR3 comprises 17 residues. Looked up from germline, CDR1 is SEHNR and CDR2 is FQNEAQ (reference sequence). In DNA, the CDR3 is TGTGCCAGCAGCTTAGCATCCGGGACAGGGATTGGATATGGCTACACCTTC. Protein sequence: CASSLASGTGIGYGYTF.

The rearrangement links TRBV27 to TRBJ2-2; D not resolved. CDR1 and CDR2 (germline): MNHEY, SMNVEV (reference sequence). Between the trimmed V and J ends, which lost 9 bases and 5 bases, there was a span of 10 bases. This CDR3 is built from 12 residues. Here the CDR3 reads CASRLGTGELFF. The CDR3 nucleotides read TGTGCCAGTCGGCTCGGGACCGGGGAGCTGTTTTTT.

The chain couples TRBV27 to TRBJ2-3; TRBD1 aligns across 9 bases. The J segment lost 2 bases and the V segment lost 8 bases, leaving 5 bases of the junction unmatched. Germline values: CDR1 MNHEY, CDR2 SMNVEV (reference sequence). CDR3 length: 14 residues. The CDR3 here is CASGRTGDTDTQYF. The CDR3 DNA sequence: TGTGCCAGCGGAAGGACAGGGGACACAGATACGCAGTATTTT.